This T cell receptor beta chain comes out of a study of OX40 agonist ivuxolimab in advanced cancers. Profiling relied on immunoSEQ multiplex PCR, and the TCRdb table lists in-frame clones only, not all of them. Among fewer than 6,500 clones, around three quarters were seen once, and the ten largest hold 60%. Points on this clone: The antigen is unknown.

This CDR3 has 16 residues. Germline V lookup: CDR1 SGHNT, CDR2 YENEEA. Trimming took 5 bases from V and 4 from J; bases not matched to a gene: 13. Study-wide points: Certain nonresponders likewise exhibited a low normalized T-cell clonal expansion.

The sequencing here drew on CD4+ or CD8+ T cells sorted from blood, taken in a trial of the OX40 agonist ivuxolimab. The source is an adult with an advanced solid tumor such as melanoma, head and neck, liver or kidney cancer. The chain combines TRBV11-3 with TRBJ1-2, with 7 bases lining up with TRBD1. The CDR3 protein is CASSLGGQEPFYGYTF. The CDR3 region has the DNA TGTGCCAGCAGCCTAGGGGGCCAGGAACCTTTCTATGGCTACACCTTC.